These 25 T cell receptor beta chains originate from one sample sequenced in a study of T cell changes during pregnancy in multiple sclerosis. Here immunoSEQ multiplex PCR was the method, and the copy in TCRdb shows in-frame clones only, minus some. The data show 10,000 to 13,000 clones, with around 89% seen just once and roughly 5.3% held by the top ten. The starting material was CD8+ T cells from peripheral blood mononuclear cells, obtained in the first trimester of pregnancy. These receptor sequences come from a female donor in good health, enrolled as a control in a pregnancy study.

The chain carries TRBV27 and TRBJ2-6, with 8 bases identical to TRBD1. CDR3 length: 12 residues. V dropped 8 bases and J dropped 11; count of bases not matched to a gene: 5. CDR1 is MNHEY and CDR2 is SMNVEV in the germline V gene (reference sequence). CDR3 DNA sequence: TGTGCCAGCGGGACAGGAGGGCACGTCCTGACTTTC. This encodes CASGTGGHVLTF.

V and J are TRBV19 and TRBJ1-1; 9 nucleotides match TRBD1. Germline V CDR1 and CDR2: LNHDA, SQIVND (reference sequence). CDR3 length: 13 amino acids. Trimming removed 5 bases from V and 7 bases from J; junction bases left unmatched: 5. This CDR3 reads CASSPGTGSEAFF. The CDR3 nucleotides are TGTGCCAGTAGTCCAGGGACAGGGAGTGAAGCTTTCTTT.

The chain combines TRBV5-4 with TRBJ1-4; 11 positions agree with TRBD1. Germline CDR1 reads SGHNT; CDR2 reads YYREEE (reference sequence). This CDR3 is 17 amino acids long. The junction had 6 bases not matched to a gene; V was cut back by 4 bases and J by 1 base. The CDR3 sequence is CASSHGTGGKTNEKLFF. CDR3 DNA sequence: TGTGCCAGCAGCCATGGGACAGGGGGGAAAACTAATGAAAAACTGTTTTTT.

V and J are TRBV5-6 and TRBJ2-1, with TRBD2 matching 12 bases. This CDR3 has 14 amino acids. J lost 6 bases, V lost 4 bases, and 2 bases had no gene match. Germline V lookup: CDR1 SGHDT, CDR2 YYEEEE. CDR3 nucleotide sequence: TGTGCCAGCAGCCCTAGCGGGGGGGCCAATGAGCAGTTCTTC. Amino acid sequence: CASSPSGGANEQFF.

In this sample, this clone turned up once. The chain joins TRBV6-1 to TRBJ1-5; D gene unclear. The CDR3 length is 16 residues. V was pared by 3 bases and J by 2 bases, with 14 bases between. CDR1 MNHNS and CDR2 SASEGT come from the germline V gene. CDR3 residues: CASSDAGRYGNQPQHF. The CDR3 coding sequence is TGTGCCAGCAGTGATGCTGGGAGGTATGGCAATCAGCCCCAGCATTTT.

The CDR3 DNA follows: TGCAGCGCTCTGTGGGAGAGTGGCTACACCTTC. Amino acids: CSALWESGYTF. The gene calls are TRBV29-1 and TRBJ1-2; D is uncertain. Trimming removed 7 bases at V and 7 bases at J, with 13 bases between. This CDR3 is built from 11 residues. Per germline, CDR1 SQVTM and CDR2 ANQGSEA. The entire variable domain, with the rest obtained from reference TRBV29-1 and TRBJ1-2, is as follows: SAVISQKPSRDICQRGTSLTIQCQVDSQVTMMFWYRQQPGQSLTLIATANQGSEATYESGFVIDKFPISRPNLTFSTLTVSNMSPEDSSIYLCSALWESGYTFGSGTRLTVV.

The chain carries TRBV9 and TRBJ1-2; TRBD1 is a possible D gene (6 bases). V lost 4 bases and J lost 6, with 13 bases in between. The CDR3 has 13 residues. CDR1 is SGDLS, CDR2 YYNGEE, per germline. DNA for the CDR3: TGTGCCAGCAGCCCGGGGGGGGCCCATGGCTACACCTTC. The encoded protein is CASSPGGAHGYTF.

J is TRBJ2-2 and V is TRBV9, with D possibly being TRBD1 (6 bases). V was shortened by 0 bases and J by 4 bases, with 13 bases between the two germline ends. The CDR3 covers 16 residues. Germline CDR1 and CDR2: SGDLS and YYNGEE. CDR3 loop: CASSVGGGFGTGELFF. The CDR3 DNA reads TGTGCCAGCAGCGTAGGAGGGGGATTTGGCACCGGGGAGCTGTTTTTT.

This chain connects TRBV19 to TRBJ1-3; 7 bases are a match to TRBD1. CDR3 length: 17 residues. J was trimmed by 4 bases and V by 9 bases; bases with no gene match: 18. Germline loops: CDR1 LNHDA, CDR2 SQIVND (reference sequence). The CDR3 bases are TGTGCCAGCCGGGACAGCCCCACCTCACCATACGGAAACACCATATATTTT. This sequence encodes CASRDSPTSPYGNTIYF.

The chain links TRBV30 to TRBJ1-1, with 9 bases that match TRBD1. CDR3 size: 13 residues. The J segment lost 3 bases and the V segment lost 5 bases, leaving 4 bases of the junction unmatched. Germline V gene lookup returns CDR1 GTSNPN and CDR2 SVGIG (reference sequence). The CDR3 DNA reads TGTGCCTGGGGGACAGGGATCGACACTGAAGCTTTCTTT. Translated, it gives CAWGTGIDTEAFF.

The genes are TRBV6-6 and TRBJ2-6; no reliable D call. The V end lost 5 bases, the J end lost 0 bases, and 5 bases lay between the germline ends. This CDR3 has 14 residues. Germline V lookup: CDR1 MNHNY, CDR2 SVGAGI (reference sequence). The CDR3 nucleotides are TGTGCCAGCAGTCAGGACTCTGGGGCCAACGTCCTGACTTTC. Its protein product is CASSQDSGANVLTF.

The chain has TRBV19 and TRBJ2-7; 7 nucleotides match TRBD2. The germline gives CDR1 LNHDA, CDR2 SQIVND (reference sequence). V gave up 2 bases and J gave up 3 bases; unmatched junction bases: 7. This CDR3 is 15 amino acids long. CDR3 amino acids: CASSIFGGTHYEQYF. CDR3 DNA: TGTGCCAGTAGTATATTCGGGGGGACTCACTACGAGCAGTACTTC.

The rearrangement links TRBV19 to TRBJ1-6; D remains ambiguous. This CDR3 is built from 15 residues. Germline lookup yields CDR1 LNHDA and CDR2 SQIVND (reference sequence). The germline V and J ends were trimmed by 6 bases and 7 bases, with 16 bases remaining between them. DNA of the CDR3: TGTGCCAGTAGACACGGGAGTCAGGCAAATTCACCCCTCCACTTT. As protein: CASRHGSQANSPLHF.

The V call is TRBV29-1, the J call TRBJ1-1, with 8 positions matching TRBD1. With 6 bases clipped from V and 2 bases from J, the junction kept 20 bases outside the gene matches. Germline loops: CDR1 SQVTM, CDR2 ANQGSEA. This CDR3 contains 18 residues. In DNA, the CDR3 is TGCAGCGTAACAGGAGGGACAGGTAAACGGCTGAGAAACACTGAAGCTTTCTTT. As protein: CSVTGGTGKRLRNTEAFF.

This clone showed up just once. The rearrangement links TRBV4-2 to TRBJ1-4; TRBD1 matches 8 bases. Trimming at V came to 3 bases and at J to 4 bases, leaving 10 bases not matched to a gene. The CDR3 loop spans 17 amino acids. From germline, CDR1 is LGHNA and CDR2 YNFKEQ. The CDR3 coding sequence is TGTGCCAGCAGCCAGAAAACAGGGGGGGGATATAATGAAAAACTGTTTTTT. Translation gives CASSQKTGGGYNEKLFF.

The chain couples TRBV7-2 to TRBJ1-1; the D gene is possibly TRBD1 (5 bases). The CDR3 runs 14 residues. Germline-derived CDR1 and CDR2 are SGHTA and FQGNSA. Trimming shortened V by 5 bases and J by 4 bases, and 14 bases separated the two germline ends. CDR3 amino acids: CASSPQTATTEAFF. The CDR3 nucleotides are TGTGCCAGCAGCCCTCAGACAGCCACCACTGAAGCTTTCTTT.

This rearrangement joins TRBV7-8 to TRBJ2-7; 7 bases line up with TRBD1. The V gene end was trimmed by 4 bases and the J gene end by 1 base; junction bases not matched to a gene: 4. The CDR3 loop spans 14 amino acids. Germline loops: CDR1 SGHVS, CDR2 FQNEAQ. This CDR3 is CASSSTGDSYEQYF. CDR3 nucleotide sequence: TGTGCCAGCAGCTCCACAGGGGATTCCTACGAGCAGTACTTC.

The chain joins TRBV13 to TRBJ1-2, with D possibly TRBD1 on 6 matching bases. V was clipped by 5 bases and J by 6 bases, with 13 bases between them. Germline-derived CDR1 and CDR2 are PRHDT and FYEKMQ (reference sequence). The CDR3 spans 13 residues. CDR3 coding DNA: TGTGCCAGCAGCATTGGACAGCCAGATGGCTACACCTTC. Translating gives CASSIGQPDGYTF.

The chain combines TRBV4-1 with TRBJ1-5, with D uncertain. V was clipped by 0 bases and J by 4 bases, with 10 bases between them. Germline CDR1 is MGHRA and CDR2 is YSYEKL. The CDR3 loop spans 15 amino acids. The CDR3 region has the DNA TGCGCCAGCAGCCAAGAGTTGTCCTTAAATCAGCCCCAGCATTTT. Protein product: CASSQELSLNQPQHF.

The chain links TRBV6-5 to TRBJ2-2; 8 positions match TRBD2. From germline, CDR1 is MNHEY and CDR2 SVGAGI. V lost 7 bases to trimming and J lost 4 bases; unmatched junction nucleotides: 5. This CDR3 is 14 amino acids long. The CDR3 region is CASTIRGGTGELFF. CDR3 nucleotide sequence: TGTGCCAGCACAATCCGGGGGGGCACCGGGGAGCTGTTTTTT.

This clone was counted only a few times. This chain joins TRBV4-1 and TRBJ1-2, with D tentatively TRBD1 (6 bases). The CDR3 loop spans 17 amino acids. V was trimmed by 0 bases and J by 6 bases, leaving 20 bases between them. Germline loops: CDR1 MGHRA, CDR2 YSYEKL. The CDR3 nucleotides are TGCGCCAGCAGCCAAGAAGAAGGGGGAATCCCGTCGGATGGCTACACCTTC. Translating it yields CASSQEEGGIPSDGYTF.

This chain links TRBV21-1 with TRBJ1-2; TRBD1 is the table's D call, not checked against the DNA. TRBV21-1 is recorded as a pseudogene. The CDR3 length is 14 residues. The CDR3 nucleotides read TGTGCCAGCAGCCCTAGGACAGGGAGATACGGCTACACCTTC. Its translation: CASSPRTGRYGYTF.

The CDR3 sequence: CASSEGTGAYTEAFF. The DNA of the CDR3 is TGTGCCAGCAGTGAGGGGACAGGGGCCTACACTGAAGCTTTCTTT. The rearrangement uses TRBV2 and TRBJ1-1, with TRBD1 identical over 10 bases. V shed 3 bases, J shed 3 bases, and the junction held 4 bases outside the gene matches. The CDR3 covers 15 residues. CDR1 and CDR2 (germline): SNHLY, FYNNEI.

The J gene is TRBJ2-3, the V gene TRBV5-1; 12 bases are a match to TRBD2. Germline V gives CDR1 SGHRS, CDR2 YFSETQ. V lost 2 bases, J lost 3 bases, and 4 bases stayed unmatched. The CDR3 has 16 residues. CDR3 region: CASSLTSGGLTDTQYF. The CDR3 DNA is TGCGCCAGCAGCTTAACTAGCGGGGGGTTAACAGATACGCAGTATTTT.

The CDR3 bases are TGTGCCACCAGCAGAGGGGAGGTCTACTCTGGGGCCAACGTCCTGACTTTC. This encodes CATSRGEVYSGANVLTF. The J gene is TRBJ2-6, the V gene TRBV15, with D perhaps matching TRBD2 (6 bases). The V end was cut by 1 base, the J end by 0 bases, with 10 bases between. The CDR3 length is 17 residues. CDR1 and CDR2 from the germline V gene are LNHNV and YYDKDF (reference sequence).